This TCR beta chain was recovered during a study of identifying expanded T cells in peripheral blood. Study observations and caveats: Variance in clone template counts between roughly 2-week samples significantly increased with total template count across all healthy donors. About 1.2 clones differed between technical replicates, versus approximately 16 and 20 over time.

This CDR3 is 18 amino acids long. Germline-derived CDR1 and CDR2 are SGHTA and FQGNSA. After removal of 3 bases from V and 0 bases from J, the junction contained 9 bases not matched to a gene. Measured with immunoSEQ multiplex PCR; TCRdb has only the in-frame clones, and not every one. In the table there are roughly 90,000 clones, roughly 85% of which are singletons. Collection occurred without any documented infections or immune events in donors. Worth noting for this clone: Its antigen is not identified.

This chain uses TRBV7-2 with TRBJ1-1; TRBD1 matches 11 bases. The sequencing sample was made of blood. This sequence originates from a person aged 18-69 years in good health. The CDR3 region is CASSFSRDRGKVNTEAFF. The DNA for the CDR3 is TGTGCCAGCAGCTTCTCGCGGGACAGGGGGAAAGTGAACACTGAAGCTTTCTTT. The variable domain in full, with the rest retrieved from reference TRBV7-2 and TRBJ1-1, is GAGVSQSPSNKVTEKGKDVELRCDPISGHTALYWYRQSLGQGLEFLIYFQGNSAPDKSGLPSDRFSAERTGGSVSTLTIQRTQQEDSAVYLCASSFSRDRGKVNTEAFFGQGTRLTVV.